These T cell receptor beta chains were read from a single sample in a study of identical twins. MiXCR, applied by TCRdb to the 5' RACE reads, yields one record per CDR3 protein. This table holds about 720,000 distinct CDR3 sequences, 8% to 9% found once. These same data were also listed under a study on yellow fever vaccine responses in identical twins.

The sequencing sample was made of PBMCs. The origin of the receptors is a woman between 18 and 29 years old in good health. CDR3s include the opening cysteine and the closing phenylalanine or tryptophan. D genes are given only for firm matches. Size values are once, few and many counts, or a class for expanded clones, and some rows have none.

D gene	V gene	J gene	clone size	CDR3 DNA	CDR3 protein
TRBD2	TRBV4-1	TRBJ2-3	few	TGCGCCAGCAGCCAAGATTGGGGGACTACCACAGATACGCAGTATTTT	CASSQDWGTTTDTQYF
.	TRBV2	TRBJ2-7	.	TGTGCCAGCAGTGTTGGCCAGGGTATCAACGAGCAGTACTTC	CASSVGQGINEQYF
.	TRBV4-2	TRBJ2-1	many	TGTGCCAGCAGCTTCACTAATGAGCAGTTCTTC	CASSFTNEQFF
.	TRBV29-1	TRBJ2-1	many	TGCAGCGTTGAATCCGGACAGCTTAGCTCCTACAATGAGCAGTTCTTC	CSVESGQLSSYNEQFF
.	TRBV10-3	TRBJ2-5	few	TGTGCCATCAGTGAGCTCGAGACCCAGTACTTC	CAISELETQYF
.	TRBV5-1	TRBJ2-7	few	TGCGCCAGCAGCTTGACCCCAAAGGGTTACGAGCAGTACTTC	CASSLTPKGYEQYF
.	TRBV6-5	TRBJ2-7	many	TGTGCCAGCACCCCCCCGGACGAGCAGTACTTC	CASTPPDEQYF
.	TRBV7-7	TRBJ2-1	.	TGTGCTAGCAGCCAGACAGAGAACTCCTACAATGAGCAGTTCTTC	CASSQTENSYNEQFF
TRBD2	TRBV6-9	TRBJ2-1	few	TGTGCCAGCAGTGCCCGGACTAGCGGGAGTGGCTATGAGCAGTTCTTC	CASSARTSGSGYEQFF
.	TRBV9	TRBJ2-3	.	TGTGCCAGCAGCGTAGCCCCCGGCACAGATACGCAGTATTTT	CASSVAPGTDTQYF
.	TRBV12-3/TRBV12-4	TRBJ2-1	few	TGTGCCAGCAGTGGCCGATCCGGGAGCCTGCTCAATGAGCAGTTCTTC	CASSGRSGSLLNEQFF
.	TRBV20-1	TRBJ2-1	.	TGCAGTGCTTACCTGGAGGGGTCCAATGAGCAGTTCTTC	CSAYLEGSNEQFF